What follows are 22 T cell receptor beta chains derived from one specimen sequenced in a study of blood T cells in healthy people across ages. Combining a sample-barcoded 5' primer with a J-beta primer mix, a second PCR ran for roughly 7 to 11 cycles. TCRdb itself ran the 5' RACE reads through MiXCR, one entry per CDR3 protein. The sample holds 1.5 million to 2 million distinct CDR3 sequences, 49% seen once. The sequenced sample consisted of blood. The receptors derive from a middle-aged woman in good health.

The rearrangement uses TRBV7-2 and TRBJ2-7; D possibly corresponds to TRBD2 (6 bases). The CDR3 loop spans 15 amino acids. In germline, CDR1 is SGHTA, CDR2 FQGNSA. Trimming left V 1 base short and J 3 bases short, with 13 bases between. CDR3 protein: CASSLGGGIGYEQYF. For the CDR3, the DNA is TGTGCCAGCAGCTTAGGGGGCGGGATAGGCTACGAGCAGTACTTC.

This rearrangement joins TRBV20-1 to TRBJ1-5; D is perhaps TRBD1 (5 bases). Trimming removed 6 bases at V and 9 bases at J, with 12 bases between. The CDR3 totals 11 residues. CDR1 and CDR2 (germline): DFQATT, SNEGSKA (reference sequence). For the CDR3, the DNA is TGCAGTGCCTTTTACCAGGGGCCCCAGCATTTT. It codes for CSAFYQGPQHF.

J is TRBJ2-3 and V is TRBV6-1, with TRBD1 matching 8 bases. The germline CDR1 and CDR2 sequences are MNHNS and SASEGT. CDR3 length: 14 amino acids. With 7 bases clipped from V and 1 base from J, the junction kept 4 bases outside the gene matches. The CDR3 is CASTRGLGTDTQYF. CDR3 DNA: TGTGCCAGCACCAGGGGGCTTGGCACAGATACGCAGTATTTT.

The rearrangement links TRBV18 to TRBJ1-2, with D unresolved. This CDR3 region has 14 residues. Germline V gene sequence: CDR1 KGHSH, CDR2 LQKENI. V was clipped by 0 bases and J by 8 bases, with 13 bases between them. CDR3 protein: CASSPPSRPGGYTF. In DNA form, the CDR3 reads TGTGCCAGCTCACCACCGAGCCGTCCGGGGGGCTACACCTTC.

This clonotype was picked up a small number of times. V and J are TRBV2 and TRBJ2-1; 9 bases map to TRBD1. V dropped 6 bases and J dropped 10; count of bases not matched to a gene: 7. Germline CDR1 is SNHLY and CDR2 is FYNNEI. This CDR3 region has 13 residues. CDR3 nucleotides: TGTGCCAGCAGCGGGGACAGGGCGGAGGAGCAGTTCTTC. It yields the protein CASSGDRAEEQFF.

The chain employs TRBV5-1 and TRBJ2-1, with 8 bases fitting TRBD1. The CDR3 extends over 14 amino acids. After removal of 2 bases from V and 7 bases from J, the junction contained 5 bases not matched to a gene. From germline, CDR1 is SGHRS and CDR2 YFSETQ. The CDR3 DNA reads as TGCGCCAGCAGCTTTGAGGACAGGGCAAATGAGCAGTTCTTC. Amino acid sequence: CASSFEDRANEQFF.

This clonotype was observed a single time. The chain is built from TRBV29-1 and TRBJ2-7, with TRBD2 matching over 15 bases. Germline V gene data show CDR1 as SQVTM and CDR2 as ANQGSEA. V was pared by 6 bases and J by 7 bases, with 19 bases of the junction left unmatched. The CDR3 runs to 18 residues. CDR3 in amino acids: CSVPGTSGGLSSYNEQYF. DNA of the CDR3: TGCAGCGTCCCCGGGACTAGCGGGGGGCTGAGCTCCTACAATGAGCAGTACTTC.

This clonotype was observed a few times. CDR3 sequence reads: CASSLGTGLKNIQYF. DNA for the CDR3: TGCGCCAGCAGCTTGGGAACAGGGCTCAAAAACATTCAGTACTTC. This chain joins TRBV5-1 and TRBJ2-4, with a tentative D call TRBD1 (6 bases). Germline assignment: CDR1 SGHRS and CDR2 YFSETQ. V lost 0 bases, J lost 3 bases, and 10 bases lay in between. The CDR3 extends over 15 amino acids.

The DNA of the CDR3 is TGCGCCAGCAGCCAAGCACAGGGGTCTGGACAGCCCCAGCATTTT. Translation gives CASSQAQGSGQPQHF. The chain combines TRBV4-3 with TRBJ1-5; TRBD1 agrees at 7 bases. The junction had 7 bases not matched to a gene; V was cut back by 1 base and J by 7 bases. Germline values: CDR1 LGHNA, CDR2 YSLEER. The CDR3 consists of 15 residues.

The chain recombines TRBV3-1 with TRBJ2-7; TRBD1 agrees at 9 bases. V shed 4 bases and J 5 bases; nucleotides not matched to a gene: 9. The CDR3 extends over 15 amino acids. Germline V gene sequence: CDR1 LGHDT, CDR2 YNNKEL (reference sequence). The CDR3, as DNA: TGTGCCAGCAGCCCCGTGGGACAGGGTGATAACGAGCAGTACTTC. It codes for CASSPVGQGDNEQYF.

In the case of this clonotype: One junction end does not reproduce the germline sequence, and a read error may be involved. V usage is TRBV20-1 and J usage is TRBJ2-6; D not resolved. This CDR3 has 13 amino acids. Germline V gives CDR1 DFQATT, CDR2 SNEGSKA (reference sequence). In DNA form, the CDR3 reads TGCAGCGCTAGTTTACCTGGGGCCAACGTCCTGACTTTC. It translates to CSASLPGANVLTF.

J is TRBJ2-3 and V is TRBV20-1; 13 bases match TRBD2. CDR3 length equals 20 residues. The J segment lost 3 bases and the V segment lost 6 bases, leaving 21 bases of the junction unmatched. Germline CDR1 reads DFQATT; CDR2 reads SNEGSKA (reference sequence). CDR3 in DNA: TGCAGTGCCATCCTCGCGAGACTAGCGGGGGGCCAAGGGGTGACAGATACGCAGTATTTT. It specifies CSAILARLAGGQGVTDTQYF.

This clonotype was counted only a few times. The V call is TRBV7-2, the J call TRBJ2-1; 7 bases fit TRBD2. CDR1 is SGHTA, CDR2 FQGNSA, per germline. CDR3 length: 13 residues. The V and J ends lost 11 bases and 1 base, in that order; junction bases with no gene match: 5. The CDR3 DNA follows: TGTGCCTATGGGGGGGATTCCTACAATGAGCAGTTCTTC. It specifies CAYGGDSYNEQFF.

The V and J genes are TRBV5-1 and TRBJ2-1, with 13 bases aligning to TRBD2. The germline CDR1 and CDR2 sequences are SGHRS and YFSETQ. The length of the CDR3 is 14 residues. V lost 7 bases, J lost 6 bases, and 4 bases stayed unmatched. The CDR3 sequence: CASGTSGVPNEQFF. CDR3 bases: TGCGCCAGCGGGACTAGCGGGGTCCCCAATGAGCAGTTCTTC. The full variable domain, rest sourced from reference TRBV5-1 and TRBJ2-1, is KAGVTQTPRYLIKTRGQQVTLSCSPISGHRSVSWYQQTPGQGLQFLFEYFSETQRNKGNFPGRFSGRQFSNSRSEMNVSTLELGDSALYLCASGTSGVPNEQFFGPGTRLTVL.

V usage is TRBV4-3 and J usage is TRBJ1-3, with 8 bases matching TRBD1. With 0 bases clipped from V and 2 bases from J, the junction kept 9 bases outside the gene matches. Germline V lookup: CDR1 LGHNA, CDR2 YSLEER. CDR3 size: 18 residues. As DNA, the CDR3 is TGCGCCAGCAGCCAAGACCACAGGGGGGGTCGTCCTGGAAACACCATATATTTT. Translating it yields CASSQDHRGGRPGNTIYF.

The chain couples TRBV7-2 to TRBJ1-2, with 8 nucleotides matching TRBD1. Per germline, CDR1 SGHTA and CDR2 FQGNSA. Germline trimming cut 5 bases from V and 1 base from J; bases unmatched to any gene: 15. CDR3 length: 18 residues. The chain's CDR3 is CASSQEVQGAFINYGYTF. Here the CDR3 DNA reads TGTGCCAGCAGCCAGGAGGTGCAGGGGGCATTTATTAACTATGGCTACACCTTC.

V is TRBV6-2 or TRBV6-3 and J is TRBJ2-1, with 7 bases matching TRBD1. The CDR3 has 15 amino acids. With 5 bases clipped from V and 7 bases from J, the junction kept 11 bases outside the gene matches. Germline V gene data show CDR1 as MNHEY and CDR2 as SVGEGT. This chain's CDR3 is CASSDLATGKNEQFF. The CDR3 DNA reads TGTGCCAGCAGTGACCTTGCGACAGGGAAAAATGAGCAGTTCTTC.

This clonotype was counted only a few times. The CDR3 sequence: CASSFLGWGSGANVLTF. The CDR3, as DNA: TGTGCCAGCAGCTTTCTCGGCTGGGGGTCTGGGGCCAACGTCCTGACTTTC. The chain uses TRBV7-2 and TRBJ2-6; D is perhaps TRBD1 or TRBD2 (5 bases each). CDR1 SGHTA and CDR2 FQGNSA come from the germline V gene. Trimming cost V 3 bases and J 1 base, with 13 bases left between them. CDR3 length: 17 amino acids.

The chain employs TRBV3-1 and TRBJ1-2; 8 bases agree with TRBD1. The V and J ends lost 2 bases and 8 bases, in that order; junction bases with no gene match: 7. Per the germline V gene, CDR1 is LGHDT and CDR2 is YNNKEL (reference sequence). The CDR3 has 14 amino acids. CDR3 bases: TGTGCCAGCAGCCAATTGACAGGGGCAGAGGGCTACACCTTC. Translating it yields CASSQLTGAEGYTF. The entire variable domain, with the rest obtained from reference TRBV3-1 and TRBJ1-2, is as follows: DTAVSQTPKYLVTQMGNDKSIKCEQNLGHDTMYWYKQDSKKFLKIMFSYNNKELIINETVPNRFSPKSPDKAHLNLHINSLELGDSAVYFCASSQLTGAEGYTFGSGTRLTVV.

This chain links TRBV24-1 with TRBJ1-5; D is ambiguous. The germline V gene encodes CDR1 KGHDR and CDR2 SFDVKD. The CDR3 totals 13 residues. V dropped 8 bases and J dropped 2 bases, with 9 bases sitting between them. This chain's CDR3 is CATTDGGNQPQHF. CDR3 coding DNA: TGTGCCACCACGGATGGGGGCAATCAGCCCCAGCATTTT.

CDR3 DNA: TGCGCCAGCAGCCCCGGGACCGAGTCCTTCTATGGCTACACCTTC. Its protein is CASSPGTESFYGYTF. This sequence joins TRBV5-1 and TRBJ1-2; maybe TRBD1 (5 bases). The CDR3 is 15 amino acids. From germline, CDR1 is SGHRS and CDR2 YFSETQ. With 4 bases removed from V and 4 bases from J, the gap between germline ends came to 17 bases.

The chain employs TRBV20-1 and TRBJ2-5; tentatively, D is TRBD1 or TRBD2 (5 bases each). The CDR3 sequence is 11 residues long. The germline CDR1 and CDR2 sequences are DFQATT and SNEGSKA (reference sequence). The CDR3 coding sequence is TGCAGCCGAGGGGATCAGGAGACCCAGTACTTC. Its protein is CSRGDQETQYF.